The T cell receptor beta chain described here comes from a study of T cells in narcolepsy (dated by TCRdb to the late 2010s). Describing the broader study: Patients with narcolepsy type 1 or type 2 (NT1, NT2) were enrolled in the study together with healthy control donors. The study used TCR Vbeta sequencing to track clonotypes in blood and CSF while looking for autoreactive T cells in narcolepsy patients that target self-antigens of hypocretin neurons (hypocretin, TRIB2). The paper's findings and limits, for the study overall: Plots comparing CSF and blood CD4+ T cell clonotypes from the same patient highlighted HCRT-specific and TRIB2-specific autoreactive clonotypes. Patients and controls had similar numbers of sequenced blood memory CD4+ clonotypes, with averages of 38,000 to 50,000 in patients and roughly 36,000 in controls. According to the report, autoreactive clonotypes were detected serially in the blood of the same patients and of different patients, but not in healthy controls. Certain blood memory CD4+ repertoires from patients and controls had no sequences that matched autoreactive T cell clones.

Regarding this clone: Its antigen target is currently unknown. No base quality information exists; no much larger clone differs at one position.

CDR1 and CDR2, per the germline V gene, are SGHTA and FQGNSA. V loses 5 bases at its end and J loses 1 base; junction bases beyond the gene matches: 4. Taken from cysteine to phenylalanine, the CDR3 has 15 residues. Only the CDR3 portion is preserved as DNA: 45 bases, with reading frame beginning at the first base. The library was made by the immunoSEQ multiplex PCR assay. In TCRdb, the immuneACCESS table is reduced to in-frame sequences with V and J assigned. These tables do not hold every clone; where another copy was compared, an unresolved V gene accounts for under half, and the others remain unexplained. In this sample the table shows about 24,000 clones, roughly 85% of which occur a single time. The biggest ten clones account for about a tenth of the sample. Memory CD4+ T cells were sorted ex vivo from peripheral blood of narcolepsy patients and healthy controls for TCR Vbeta sequencing.

The chain links TRBV7-2 with TRBJ2-2, with 7 bases aligning to TRBD1. The origin of this receptor is a human donor in good health. Sequencing was carried out using memory (CD45RA-) CD4+ T cells from blood. Reading the label with the study, this specimen's cell subset or site is: memory T cells sorted ex vivo from peripheral blood. The CDR3 amino acid sequence is: CASSPDRVNTGELFF. The DNA sequence reads TGTGCCAGCAGCCCCGACAGGGTGAACACCGGGGAGCTGTTTTTT.